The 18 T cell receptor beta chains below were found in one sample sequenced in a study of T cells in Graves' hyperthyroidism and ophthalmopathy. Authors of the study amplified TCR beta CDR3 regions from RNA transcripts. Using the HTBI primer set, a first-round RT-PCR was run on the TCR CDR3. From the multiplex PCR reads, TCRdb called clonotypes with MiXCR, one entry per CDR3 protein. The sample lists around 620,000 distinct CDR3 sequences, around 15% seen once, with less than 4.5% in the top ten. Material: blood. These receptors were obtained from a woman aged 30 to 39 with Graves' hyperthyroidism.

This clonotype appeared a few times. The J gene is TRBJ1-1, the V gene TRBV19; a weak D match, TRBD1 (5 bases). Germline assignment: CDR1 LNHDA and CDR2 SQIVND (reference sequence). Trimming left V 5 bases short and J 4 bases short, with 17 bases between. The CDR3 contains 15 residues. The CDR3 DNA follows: TGTGCCAGTAGTCAGCCCGGGGGAAGTCGCACTGAAGCTTTCTTT. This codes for CASSQPGGSRTEAFF.

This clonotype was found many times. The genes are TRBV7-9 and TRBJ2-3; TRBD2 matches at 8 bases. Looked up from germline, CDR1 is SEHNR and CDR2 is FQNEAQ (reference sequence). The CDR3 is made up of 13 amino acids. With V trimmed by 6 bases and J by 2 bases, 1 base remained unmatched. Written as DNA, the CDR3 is TGTGCCAGCAGACTAGCGGACACAGATACGCAGTATTTT. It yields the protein CASRLADTDTQYF.

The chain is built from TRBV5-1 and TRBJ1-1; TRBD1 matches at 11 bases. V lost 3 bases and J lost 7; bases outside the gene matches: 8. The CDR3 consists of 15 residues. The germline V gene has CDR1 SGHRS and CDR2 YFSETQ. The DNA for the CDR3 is TGCGCCAGCAGCTACGGGACAGGGGGAGTAATTGAAGCTTTCTTT. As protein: CASSYGTGGVIEAFF.

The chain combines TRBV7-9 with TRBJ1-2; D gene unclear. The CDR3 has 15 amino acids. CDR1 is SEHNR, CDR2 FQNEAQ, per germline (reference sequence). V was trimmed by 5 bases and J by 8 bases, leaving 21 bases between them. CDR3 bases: TGTGCCAGCAGCCCCAACCCGGTGCGCGGTGACGGCTACACCTTC. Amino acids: CASSPNPVRGDGYTF. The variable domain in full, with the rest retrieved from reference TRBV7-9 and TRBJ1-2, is DTGVSQNPRHKITKRGQNVTFRCDPISEHNRLYWYRQTLGQGPEFLTYFQNEAQLEKSRLLSDRFSAERPKGSFSTLEIQRTEQGDSAMYLCASSPNPVRGDGYTFGSGTRLTVV.

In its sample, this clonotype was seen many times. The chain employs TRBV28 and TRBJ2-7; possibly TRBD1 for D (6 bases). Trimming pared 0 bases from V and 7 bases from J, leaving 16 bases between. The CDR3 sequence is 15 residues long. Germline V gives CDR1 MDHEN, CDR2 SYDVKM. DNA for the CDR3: TGTGCCAGCAGTTTATGGCAGGGGCCCGGGTTGGAGCAGTACTTC. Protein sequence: CASSLWQGPGLEQYF.

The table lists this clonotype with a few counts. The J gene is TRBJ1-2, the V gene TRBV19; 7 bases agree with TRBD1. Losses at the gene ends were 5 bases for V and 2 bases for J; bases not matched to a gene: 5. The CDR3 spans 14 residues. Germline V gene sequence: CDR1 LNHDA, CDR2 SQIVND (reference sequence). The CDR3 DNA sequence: TGTGCCAGTAGTTTTACGGGACAGAACTATGGCTACACCTTC. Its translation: CASSFTGQNYGYTF.

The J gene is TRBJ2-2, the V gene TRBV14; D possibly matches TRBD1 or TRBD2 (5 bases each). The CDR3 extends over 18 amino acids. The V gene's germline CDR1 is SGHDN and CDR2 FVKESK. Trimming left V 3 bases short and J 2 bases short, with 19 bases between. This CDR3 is CASSQFAGPGLNTGELFF. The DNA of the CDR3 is TGTGCCAGCAGCCAGTTTGCGGGTCCAGGGCTAAACACCGGGGAGCTGTTTTTT.

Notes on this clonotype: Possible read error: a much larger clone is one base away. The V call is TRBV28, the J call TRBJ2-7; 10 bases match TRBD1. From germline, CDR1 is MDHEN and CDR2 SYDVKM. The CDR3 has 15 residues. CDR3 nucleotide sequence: TGTGCCGGCAGCCGGGGACAGGGGTCTGTCCACGAGCAGTACTTC. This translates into CAGSRGQGSVHEQYF.

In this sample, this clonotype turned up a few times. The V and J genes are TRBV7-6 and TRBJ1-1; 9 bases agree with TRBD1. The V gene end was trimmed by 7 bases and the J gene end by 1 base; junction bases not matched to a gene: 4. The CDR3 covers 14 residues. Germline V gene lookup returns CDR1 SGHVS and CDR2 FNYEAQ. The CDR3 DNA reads TGTGCCAGCACCGACAGGGGGGCGAACACTGAAGCTTTCTTT. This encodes CASTDRGANTEAFF. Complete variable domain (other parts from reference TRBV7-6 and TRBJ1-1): GAGVSQSPRYKVTKRGQDVALRCDPISGHVSLYWYRQALGQGPEFLTYFNYEAQQDKSGLPNDRFSAERPEGSISTLTIQRTEQRDSAMYRCASTDRGANTEAFFGQGTRLTVV.

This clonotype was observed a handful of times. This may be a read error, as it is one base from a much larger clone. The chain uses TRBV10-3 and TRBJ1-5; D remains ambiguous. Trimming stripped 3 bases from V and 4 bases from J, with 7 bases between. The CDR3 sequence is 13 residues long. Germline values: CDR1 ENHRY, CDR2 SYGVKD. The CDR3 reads CAISETENQPQHF. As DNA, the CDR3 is TGTGCCATCAGTGAAACGGAGAATCAGCCCCAGCATTTT.

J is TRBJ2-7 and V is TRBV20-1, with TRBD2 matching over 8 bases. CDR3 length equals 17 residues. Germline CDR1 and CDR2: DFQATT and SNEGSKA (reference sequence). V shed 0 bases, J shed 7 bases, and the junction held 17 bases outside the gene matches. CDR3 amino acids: CSARDRLDPREGGEQYF. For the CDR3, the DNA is TGCAGTGCTAGAGATCGACTTGATCCCCGGGAGGGGGGGGAGCAGTACTTC.

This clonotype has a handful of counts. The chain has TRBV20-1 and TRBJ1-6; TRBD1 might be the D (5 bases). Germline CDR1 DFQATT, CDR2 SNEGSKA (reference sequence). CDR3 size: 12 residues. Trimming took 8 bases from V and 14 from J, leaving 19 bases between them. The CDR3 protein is CSPDQGLVALHF. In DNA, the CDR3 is TGCAGTCCAGATCAGGGATTGGTGGCCCTCCACTTT.

This CDR3 reads CSAGRGPSYNSPLHF. In DNA, the CDR3 is TGCAGTGCTGGCAGGGGGCCTTCCTATAATTCACCCCTCCACTTT. The chain uses TRBV20-1 and TRBJ1-6, with 8 bases lining up with TRBD1. V shed 5 bases, J shed 1 base, and the junction held 4 bases outside the gene matches. From germline, CDR1 is DFQATT and CDR2 SNEGSKA (reference sequence). This CDR3 has 15 amino acids.

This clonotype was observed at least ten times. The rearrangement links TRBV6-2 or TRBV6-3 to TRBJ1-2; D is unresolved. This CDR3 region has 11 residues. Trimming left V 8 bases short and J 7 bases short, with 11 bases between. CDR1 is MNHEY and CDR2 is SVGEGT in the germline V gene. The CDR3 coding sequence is TGTGCCAGCGGAGGAGGGTTTGGCTACACCTTC. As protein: CASGGGFGYTF.

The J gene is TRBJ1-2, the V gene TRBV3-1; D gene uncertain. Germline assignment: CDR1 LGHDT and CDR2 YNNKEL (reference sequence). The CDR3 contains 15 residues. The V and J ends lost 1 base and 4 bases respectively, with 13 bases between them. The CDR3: CASSQVAAGSYGYTF. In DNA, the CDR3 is TGTGCCAGCAGCCAAGTGGCCGCAGGCTCCTATGGCTACACCTTC.

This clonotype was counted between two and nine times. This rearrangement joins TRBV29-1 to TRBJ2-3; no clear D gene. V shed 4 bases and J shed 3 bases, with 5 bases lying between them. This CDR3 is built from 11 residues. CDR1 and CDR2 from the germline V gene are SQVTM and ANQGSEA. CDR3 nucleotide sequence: TGCAGCGTTGCCTTGACAGATACGCAGTATTTT. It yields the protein CSVALTDTQYF.

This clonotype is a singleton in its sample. DNA for the CDR3: TGTGCCAGCAGTGAGGAGCGGAGTTACTTC. It codes for CASSEERSYF. The chain couples TRBV2 to TRBJ2-5; a possible D gene is TRBD2 (5 bases). This CDR3 has 10 residues. Germline loops: CDR1 SNHLY, CDR2 FYNNEI. Trimming took off 3 bases at V and 14 bases at J, with 10 bases between the two ends.

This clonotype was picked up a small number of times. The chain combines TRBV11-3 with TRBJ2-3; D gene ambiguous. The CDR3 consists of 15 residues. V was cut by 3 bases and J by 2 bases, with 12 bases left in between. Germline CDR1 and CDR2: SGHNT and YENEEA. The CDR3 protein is CASSFYTLHTDTQYF. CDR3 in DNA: TGTGCCAGCAGCTTTTACACTTTACACACAGATACGCAGTATTTT.